Listed below are T cell receptor beta chains from one sample, sequenced in a study of tumor and adjacent non-tumor tissue in lung cancer. TCRdb reanalysed the multiplex PCR reads using MiXCR and keeps one entry per CDR3 protein. The sample records 91,000 or so distinct CDR3 sequences, less than 80% being singletons. Input material: lung tumor tissue. Receptor source: a man aged 55 to 70 with non-small cell lung cancer. The CDR3 runs from the conserved cysteine through the conserved F or W. A D gene is named only where the DNA matches it firmly. Only some rows state a clone size, as once, few, many or a class for expanded clones.

J | size | V | length | D | DNA | CDR3
TRBJ1-2 | NA | TRBV6-1 | 13 | NA | TGTGCAAGCATGATGGGGGGGCCCTATGGCTACACCTTC | CASMMGGPYGYTF
TRBJ2-7 | NA | TRBV7-2 | 14 | TRBD1 | TGTGCCAGCAGCTTCATGGGACAGGGTGGCGAGCAGTACTTC | CASSFMGQGGEQYF
TRBJ2-5 | NA | TRBV12-3/TRBV12-4 | 15 | NA | TGTGCCAGCAATTTAGGGGGACACACCCAAGAGGCCCAGTACTTC | CASNLGGHTQEAQYF
TRBJ2-1 | NA | TRBV30 | 15 | TRBD2 | TGTGCCTGGAGTACCGGGACTAGCGATTTCAATGATCAGTTCTTC | CAWSTGTSDFNDQFF
TRBJ2-3 | once | TRBV5-5 | 16 | NA | TGTGCCAGCAGCTTGGGGGACAAGGGCAGGACAGATACGCAGTATTTT | CASSLGDKGRTDTQYF
TRBJ1-1 | NA | TRBV28 | 13 | NA | TGTGCCAGCAGTTGGGGGAGGGACACTGAAGCTTTCTTT | CASSWGRDTEAFF
TRBJ1-2 | NA | TRBV6-6 | 14 | TRBD1 | TGTGCCAGCAGTTACTCGGACAGGGACTATGGCTGCACCTTC | CASSYSDRDYGCTF
TRBJ1-6 | once | TRBV20-1 | 15 | NA | TGTAGTACCAAAACCGGTCTGGGACCAAATTCACCCCTCCACTTT | CSTKTGLGPNSPLHF
TRBJ2-2 | NA | TRBV10-2 | 13 | NA | TGTGCCAGCAGTGCCAGGAGCGCCGGGGAGCTGTATTTT | CASSARSAGELYF
TRBJ1-1 | NA | TRBV20-1 | 14 | NA | TGCAGTGCTAGGTTCGAGGACAGAAACACTGAAGCTTTATTT | CSARFEDRNTEALF
TRBJ1-6 | NA | TRBV12-3/TRBV12-4 | 16 | TRBD1 | TGCGCCAGCAGTCTACGGACGACAGGGAGTGGCTCACCCCCCCACTTT | CASSLRTTGSGSPPHF
TRBJ2-6 | NA | TRBV5-4 | 17 | NA | TGTGCCAGCAACGAGAAAGGAAGAACCCCTGGGGCCAACGTCCTGACTTTC | CASNEKGRTPGANVLTF
TRBJ2-2 | NA | TRBV29-1 | 12 | NA | TGCAGCGTTGTTGACAACATCGGGGAGCTGTTTTTT | CSVVDNIGELFF
TRBJ1-1 | NA | TRBV4-1 | 15 | NA | TGCGCCAGCAACCAAGTCATGAGTGAGAACACTGAAGCTTTCTTT | CASNQVMSENTEAFF
TRBJ2-1 | NA | TRBV29-1 | 15 | TRBD2 | TGCAGCGCCGAAACCCCCCAGCGGGGGGGCACTGAGCAGTTCTTC | CSAETPQRGGTEQFF
TRBJ1-1 | NA | TRBV5-4 | 15 | NA | TGTACCAGCAGCTTGGGAAACCAGGTTCCTTTTGAAGCTTTCTTT | CTSSLGNQVPFEAFF
TRBJ2-3 | few | TRBV11-3 | 16 | NA | TGTGTCAGCAGCTTAGGGGTAGGGACTCACACAGATACGCAGTATTTT | CVSSLGVGTHTDTQYF
TRBJ1-1 | many | TRBV12-3/TRBV12-4 | 15 | NA | TGTGCCAGCAGTCCCAACATCCAGACGAACACTGAAGCTTTCTTT | CASSPNIQTNTEAFF
TRBJ2-2 | many | TRBV29-1 | 13 | NA | TGCAGCGCTCAATATGCGAACACCGGGGAGCTGTTTTTT | CSAQYANTGELFF
TRBJ2-7 | NA | TRBV6-5 | 12 | NA | TGTGCCAGCAATTCGGGCAGCTACGAGCAGTACTTC | CASNSGSYEQYF
TRBJ1-1 | NA | TRBV12-3/TRBV12-4 | 15 | TRBD1 | TGTGCCAGTAGGCACGACAGGGTCCAGGGAACTGGAGCTTTCTTT | CASRHDRVQGTGAFF
TRBJ1-5 | NA | TRBV30 | 13 | NA | TGTGCCTGTAGCGAGATGAGGGGTCAGCCCCAGCATTTT | CACSEMRGQPQHF
TRBJ2-5 | once | TRBV6-5 | 15 | TRBD1 | TGTGCCAGCAGTTACTGGAAGGGGGCGGTAGAGACCCAGTACTTC | CASSYWKGAVETQYF
TRBJ2-5 | many | TRBV20-1 | 13 | TRBD2 | TGCAGTGCTTATAGACTAGCGGGAGGCCCCCAGTACTTC | CSAYRLAGGPQYF
TRBJ2-5 | NA | TRBV11-1 | 14 | NA | TGTGCCAGCAGCTATCAGAGGGGAAGAGAGACCCAGTACTTC | CASSYQRGRETQYF
TRBJ2-1 | NA | TRBV11-3 | 15 | TRBD2 | TGTGCCAGCGGCCACGGGACTAGCGGGGGCCATGGGCAGTTCTTC | CASGHGTSGGHGQFF
TRBJ2-5 | NA | TRBV12-3/TRBV12-4 | 15 | NA | TGTGACAGCAGTTCCATCGACGGAACCCCCGAGACACAGAACTTC | CDSSSIDGTPETQNF
TRBJ1-5 | few | TRBV20-1 | 17 | NA | TGCAGTGCTAGAGATCCTTCAGGGAGCAGGGGCAATCAGCCCCAGCATTTT | CSARDPSGSRGNQPQHF
TRBJ2-7 | NA | TRBV6-5 | 15 | TRBD1 | TGTGCCAGTAGTTACAGGGGACAGGGAGCGAACGAGCAGTACTTC | CASSYRGQGANEQYF
TRBJ2-1 | NA | TRBV11-2 | 15 | NA | TGTGCCAGCAGCCTGATGGGTAGCAATAGGAATGAGCAGTTCTTC | CASSLMGSNRNEQFF
TRBJ2-1 | NA | TRBV6-2/TRBV6-3 | 14 | NA | TGTGCCAGCAGTGGGTCGGGCAACTACAATGATCAGTTCTTC | CASSGSGNYNDQFF
TRBJ2-7 | NA | TRBV12-3/TRBV12-4 | 18 | NA | TGTGCCAGCAGTTTGTGGGGCTTAGGTAGCGTGAGGTGCTACGAGCAGTACTTC | CASSLWGLGSVRCYEQYF
TRBJ2-2 | NA | TRBV11-1 | 14 | NA | TGTGCCAGCTGTCAAATACGGAACGCCGGGGAGCTGTTTTTT | CASCQIRNAGELFF
TRBJ2-2 | many | TRBV10-2 | 15 | NA | TGCGCCAGCAGTGGTAGCGGCAGGAGCACCGGGGAGCTGTTTTTT | CASSGSGRSTGELFF
TRBJ2-7 | NA | TRBV11-2 | 15 | TRBD1 | TGTGCCAGCAGCTCAAAGGGACAGGAGGCGGGGGAGCAGTACTTC | CASSSKGQEAGEQYF
TRBJ2-3 | NA | TRBV5-5 | 15 | NA | TGTGCCAGCAGCCGCGTCACACATAGCACAGATACGCAGTATTTT | CASSRVTHSTDTQYF
TRBJ1-1 | NA | TRBV4-2 | 17 | TRBD1 | TGTGCCAGCAGTCAGGGGGACACGGGGAACTTAAACACTGAAGCTTTCTTT | CASSQGDTGNLNTEAFF
TRBJ2-7 | NA | TRBV29-1 | 12 | TRBD1 | TGCGGCATTGCTTGGACAGGGGGTGAGCAGCACTTC | CGIAWTGGEQHF
TRBJ2-1 | NA | TRBV29-1 | 12 | NA | TGCAGCACCGAGACAGGTACCAATGAGCAGTTCTTC | CSTETGTNEQFF
TRBJ1-5 | NA | TRBV4-3 | 13 | NA | TGCGCCAGTAGCCAAGATTGGGATCGGCCCCAGCATTTT | CASSQDWDRPQHF
TRBJ2-1 | NA | TRBV6-1 | 14 | TRBD2 | TGTGCCAGCAGGACTAGCGGGAGGTCCTATCAGCAGTTCTTC | CASRTSGRSYQQFF
TRBJ2-7 | NA | TRBV11-1 | 17 | TRBD2 | TGTGCCAGCAGCGTGCCGGGACTAGCGGGGCCCTTCCGTGAGCAGTACTTC | CASSVPGLAGPFREQYF
TRBJ2-1 | once | TRBV29-1 | 13 | NA | TGCAGCGTTGATGATCTGGGGGTTCGTGAGCAGTTCTTC | CSVDDLGVREQFF
TRBJ2-7 | many | TRBV18 | 15 | TRBD1 | TGTGCCAGCTCACCAGGGACAGGCATAATCTACGAGCAGTACTTC | CASSPGTGIIYEQYF
TRBJ2-1 | many | TRBV6-2/TRBV6-3 | 18 | NA | TGTGCCAGCAGTTACCTTCCTCCGTCGGGGGCCCTTTACAATGAGCAGTTCTTC | CASSYLPPSGALYNEQFF